Described below is a single T cell receptor (beta chain) sequence and its context. Its target is unknown. The sample belongs to a study of graft-versus-host responses after intestinal transplantation. Study results and caveats: Graft-donor T cell macrochimerism in patients accompanied high graft-versus-host to host-versus-graft clonal ratios in allografts.

The CDR3 has 16 residues. Germline CDR1 is LGHNA and CDR2 is YNFKEQ. The J segment lost 8 bases and the V segment lost 1 base, leaving 12 bases of the junction unmatched. Produced via immunoSEQ multiplex PCR; TCRdb's table is partial and in-frame only. The sample includes some 90,000 clones, roughly 92% of them seen just once. This specimen consisted of unstimulated CD4+ T cells sorted from spleen or lymph node cells, obtained before intestinal transplant. This receptor was obtained from a human donor who received an intestinal transplant. The rearrangement uses TRBV4-2 and TRBJ1-2; 8 bases match TRBD1. The CDR3 sequence: CASSQVSRGRIWGYTF. Here the CDR3 DNA reads TGTGCCAGCAGCCAAGTTTCCAGGGGGCGGATCTGGGGCTACACCTTC.